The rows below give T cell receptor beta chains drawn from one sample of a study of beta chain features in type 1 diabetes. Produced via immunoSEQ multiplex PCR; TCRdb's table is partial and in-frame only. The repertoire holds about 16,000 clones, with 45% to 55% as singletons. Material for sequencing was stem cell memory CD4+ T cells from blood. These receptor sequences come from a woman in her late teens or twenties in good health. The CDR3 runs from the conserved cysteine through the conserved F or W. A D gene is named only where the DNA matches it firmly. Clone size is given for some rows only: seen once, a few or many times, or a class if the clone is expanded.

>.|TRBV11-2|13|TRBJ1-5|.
CASSLDLNQPQHF
TGTGCCAGCAGCTTAGATCTGAATCAGCCCCAGCATTTT
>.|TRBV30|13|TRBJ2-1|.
CAWSSGVYNEQFF
TGTGCCTGGTCTTCAGGGGTCTACAATGAGCAGTTCTTC
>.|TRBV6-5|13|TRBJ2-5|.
CASRGAGQETQYF
TGTGCCAGCAGGGGGGCAGGCCAAGAGACCCAGTACTTC
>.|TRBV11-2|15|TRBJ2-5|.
CASSPEPGRFETQYF
TGTGCCAGCAGCCCCGAGCCAGGGCGTTTTGAGACCCAGTACTTC
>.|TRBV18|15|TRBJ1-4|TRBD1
CASSRSRGESEKLFF
TGTGCCAGCTCACGCAGCAGGGGGGAGTCAGAAAAACTGTTTTTT
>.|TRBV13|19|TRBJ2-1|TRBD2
CASSSGLAGRRSSYNEQFF
TGTGCCAGCAGCTCTGGACTAGCGGGTCGAAGGAGCTCCTACAATGAGCAGTTCTTC
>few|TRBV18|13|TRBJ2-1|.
CASSRASYNEQFF
TGTGCCAGCTCACGGGCGAGCTACAATGAGCAGTTCTTC
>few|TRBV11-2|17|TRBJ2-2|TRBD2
CASSRRSGKLDTGELFF
TGTGCCAGCAGCAGAAGGAGCGGGAAGCTGGACACCGGGGAGCTGTTTTTT
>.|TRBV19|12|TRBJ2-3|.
CAVRDITDTQYF
TGTGCCGTCAGGGACATCACAGATACGCAGTATTTT
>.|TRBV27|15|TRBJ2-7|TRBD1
CASRSAGQALSEQYF
TGTGCCAGCAGGTCTGCGGGACAGGCCTTATCCGAGCAGTACTTC
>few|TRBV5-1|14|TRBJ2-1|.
CASSLSRSSDEQFF
TGCGCCAGCAGCTTGTCGAGGAGTTCGGATGAGCAGTTCTTC
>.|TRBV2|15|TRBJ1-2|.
CASSDSGGENYGYTF
TGTGCCAGCAGTGATAGCGGGGGCGAAAACTATGGCTACACCTTC
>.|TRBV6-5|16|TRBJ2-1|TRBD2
CASSYGGLAGGAEQFF
TGTGCCAGCAGTTACGGGGGACTAGCGGGAGGGGCTGAGCAGTTCTTC
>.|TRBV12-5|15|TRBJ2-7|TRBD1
CASGAPTGETYEQYF
TGTGCTAGTGGTGCCCCGACAGGGGAAACCTACGAGCAGTACTTC
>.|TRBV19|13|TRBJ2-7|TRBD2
CASGTTLTYEQYF
TGTGCCAGTGGGACTACTCTAACCTACGAGCAGTACTTC
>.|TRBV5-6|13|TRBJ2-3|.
CASTERGTDTQYF
TGTGCCAGCACGGAACGGGGCACAGATACGCAGTATTTT
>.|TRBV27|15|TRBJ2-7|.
CASSLTAGLSYEQYF
TGTGCCAGCAGTCTCACAGCAGGACTCTCCTACGAGCAGTACTTC
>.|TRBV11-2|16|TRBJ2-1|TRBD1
CASSLVAGQGASEQFF
TGTGCCAGCAGCTTAGTAGCGGGACAGGGGGCGAGTGAGCAGTTCTTC
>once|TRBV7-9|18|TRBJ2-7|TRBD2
CASSPGLAGKGYSYEQYF
TGTGCCAGCAGCCCGGGACTAGCGGGGAAGGGGTATTCCTACGAGCAGTACTTC
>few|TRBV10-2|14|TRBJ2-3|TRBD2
CASGLAGGIDTQYF
TGCGCCAGCGGGCTAGCGGGAGGAATAGATACGCAGTATTTT
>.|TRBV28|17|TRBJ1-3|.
CASSLGGYRSSGNTIYF
TGTGCCAGCAGTCTCGGGGGGTACAGAAGCTCTGGAAACACCATATATTTT
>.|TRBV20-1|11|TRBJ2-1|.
CSAKAGGKQFF
TGCAGTGCGAAGGCGGGCGGGAAGCAGTTCTTC
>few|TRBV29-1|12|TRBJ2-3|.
CSVDRGTDTQYF
TGCAGCGTTGACAGGGGCACAGATACGCAGTATTTT
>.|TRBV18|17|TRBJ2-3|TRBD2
CASSPPGLAGGTDTQYF
TGTGCCAGCTCACCACCGGGACTAGCGGGGGGCACAGATACGCAGTATTTT
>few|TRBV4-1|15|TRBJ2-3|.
CASSIWGARTDTQYF
TGCGCCAGCAGCATTTGGGGAGCCCGCACAGATACGCAGTATTTT